This T cell receptor (beta chain) comes out of a study of CD8 T cell repertoires and HIV-1 epitope variants. At the level of the study: Separate wells received one of Twenty-five Gag or Nef variant peptides.

The CDR3 spans 13 residues. With 4 bases clipped from V and 5 bases from J, the junction kept 4 bases outside the gene matches. The germline V gene has CDR1 MNHNS and CDR2 SASEGT. Note on this clone: Its antigen is still unknown.

Method: immunoSEQ multiplex PCR; TCRdb's copy keeps in-frame clones and lacks some. The sample lists under 100,000 clones; over 70% were seen once. Study-wide results and limits: This assay reports beta chains of antigen-expanded cells, not T cell function. No clonotypes responded to the TAALDMSHF plasma variant; about five recognized KF9, one HW9.

J is TRBJ2-5 and V is TRBV6-1, with TRBD2 matching 7 bases. The sample was uncultured baseline CD8+ T cells from peripheral blood mononuclear cells (PBMCs). This receptor was identified in a male donor with HIV. For the CDR3, the DNA is TGTGCCAGCAGTGCAGTGGGGGGGGAGACCCAGTACTTC. This codes for CASSAVGGETQYF.